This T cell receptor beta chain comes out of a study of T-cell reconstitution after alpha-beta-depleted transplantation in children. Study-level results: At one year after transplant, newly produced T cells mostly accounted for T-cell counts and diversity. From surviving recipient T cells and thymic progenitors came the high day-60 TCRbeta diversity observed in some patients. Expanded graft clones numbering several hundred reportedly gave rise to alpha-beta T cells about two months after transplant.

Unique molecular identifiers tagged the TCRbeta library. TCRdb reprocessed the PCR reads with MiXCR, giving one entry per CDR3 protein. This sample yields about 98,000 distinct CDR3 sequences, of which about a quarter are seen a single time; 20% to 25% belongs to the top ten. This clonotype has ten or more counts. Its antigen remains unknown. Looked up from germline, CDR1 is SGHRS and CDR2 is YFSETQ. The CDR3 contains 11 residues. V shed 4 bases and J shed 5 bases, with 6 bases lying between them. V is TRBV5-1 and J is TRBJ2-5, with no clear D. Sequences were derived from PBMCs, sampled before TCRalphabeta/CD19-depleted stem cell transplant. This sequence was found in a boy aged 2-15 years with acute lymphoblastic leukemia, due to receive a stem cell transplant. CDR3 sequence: CASSRSETQYF. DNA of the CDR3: TGCGCCAGCAGCCGGAGCGAGACCCAGTACTTC.